The 7 T cell receptor beta chains below come from one sample, sequenced in a study of molecular identifiers for immune sequencing clone quantification. TCRdb re-called the PCR reads through MiXCR, storing one row per CDR3 protein. The table lists a few hundred thousand distinct CDR3 sequences, 20% to 25% of them singletons. The sample comprised naive CD8+ T cells from blood, with Jurkat cell RNA spiked in. As to subset: FACS-sorted CD8+CD4-CCR7+CD45RA+ naive T cells. Every receptor here comes from a human donor in good health. Some libraries in this study had Jurkat cell RNA spiked in.

Points on this clonotype: A much larger clone lies one base from this, so it may be a read error. In this CDR3 the conserved last residue, phenylalanine or tryptophan, is missing, so a read error is likely. V is TRBV9 and J is TRBJ2-6; TRBD1 aligns across 11 bases. The CDR3 sequence is 20 residues long. The germline CDR1 and CDR2 sequences are SGDLS and YYNGEE. V trimming: 0 bases; J trimming: 0 bases; junction bases outside the gene matches: 8. CDR3 in DNA: TGTGCCAGCAGCGTAGCGGACAGGACAGGGGGCTACTCTGGGGCCAACGTCCTGACTCTC. Translated: CASSVADRTGGYSGANVLTL.

This clonotype came up a few times. The J gene is TRBJ2-2, the V gene TRBV3-1; D may be TRBD2 (5 bases). In germline, CDR1 is LGHDT, CDR2 YNNKEL (reference sequence). The CDR3 runs 17 residues. Trimming shortened V by 0 bases and J by 0 bases, and 11 bases separated the two germline ends. The CDR3 nucleotides are TGTGCCAGCAGCCAAGATTGGACGCGGGCGAACACCGGGGAGCTGTTTTTT. It yields the protein CASSQDWTRANTGELFF.

The chain combines TRBV19 with TRBJ2-6; unclear D gene. V lost 3 bases to trimming and J lost 4 bases, with 7 bases between them. This CDR3 contains 14 residues. In germline, CDR1 is LNHDA, CDR2 SQIVND (reference sequence). The CDR3 sequence is CASSMLLGANVLTF. The CDR3 nucleotides are TGTGCCAGTAGTATGCTATTGGGGGCCAACGTCCTGACTTTC.

The chain joins TRBV20-1 to TRBJ2-7, with TRBD2 identical over 7 bases. V gave up 6 bases and J gave up 5 bases; unmatched junction bases: 10. The CDR3 totals 13 residues. In germline, CDR1 is DFQATT, CDR2 SNEGSKA (reference sequence). This CDR3 reads CSARGRGRDEQYF. CDR3 nucleotide sequence: TGCAGTGCCCGAGGGAGGGGACGGGACGAGCAGTACTTC.

As concerns this clonotype: Compared with germline, one end of the junction differs, possibly owing to a read error. V is TRBV7-6 and J is TRBJ1-5; D is uncertain. Germline CDR1 is SGHVS and CDR2 is FNYEAQ. The CDR3 is 14 residues long. The CDR3 bases are TGTGCCAGCAGCTTAGCGGGTAGCAATCTGCCCCAGCATTTT. This gives the protein CASSLAGSNLPQHF.

This clonotype was seen a few times. J is TRBJ1-5 and V is TRBV28; D uncertain. Trimming took off 7 bases at V and 2 bases at J, with 15 bases between the two ends. Germline assignment: CDR1 MDHEN and CDR2 SYDVKM. CDR3 size: 15 residues. CDR3 nucleotide sequence: TGTGCCAGCAACTCGGGAACTTGGGGCAATCAGCCCCAGCATTTT. This encodes CASNSGTWGNQPQHF.

This clonotype was found a few times. The rearrangement links TRBV2 to TRBJ2-1; either TRBD1 or TRBD2 may supply D (5 bases each). Trimming removed 4 bases from V and 13 bases from J, with 14 bases in between. The CDR3 is 12 residues long. Germline V CDR1 and CDR2: SNHLY, FYNNEI. The CDR3 DNA reads TGTGCCAGCAGTGTAAACCGGGACCAACAGTTCTTC. It is translated as CASSVNRDQQFF.